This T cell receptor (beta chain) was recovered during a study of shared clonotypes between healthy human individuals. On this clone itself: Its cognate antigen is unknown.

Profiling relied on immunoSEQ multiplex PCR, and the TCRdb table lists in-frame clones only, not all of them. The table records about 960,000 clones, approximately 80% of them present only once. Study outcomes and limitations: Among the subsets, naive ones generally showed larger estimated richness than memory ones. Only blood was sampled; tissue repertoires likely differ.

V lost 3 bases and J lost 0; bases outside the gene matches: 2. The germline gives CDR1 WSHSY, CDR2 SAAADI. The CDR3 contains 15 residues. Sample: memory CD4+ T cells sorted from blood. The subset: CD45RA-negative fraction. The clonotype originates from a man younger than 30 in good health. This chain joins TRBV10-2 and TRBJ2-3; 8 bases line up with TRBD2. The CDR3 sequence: CASSELAASTDTQYF. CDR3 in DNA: TGCGCCAGCAGTGAACTAGCGGCCAGCACAGATACGCAGTATTTT.